This entry lists 23 T cell receptor beta chains sequenced from one sample in a study of T cells after yellow fever vaccination. In TCRdb, the 5' RACE reads were re-called with MiXCR into one record per CDR3 protein. Found here are some 560,000 distinct CDR3 sequences, roughly a sixth of them singletons; the top ten hold roughly 17%. The sample here was PBMCs, taken about 5 days after the first yellow fever vaccination. These receptors were taken from a man aged 18 to 30 who received the YFV17D yellow fever vaccine.

This clonotype was counted a few times. The chain combines TRBV20-1 with TRBJ2-1, with 9 bases fitting TRBD2. This CDR3 is 14 amino acids long. Germline V CDR1 and CDR2: DFQATT, SNEGSKA (reference sequence). V dropped 8 bases and J dropped 6; count of bases not matched to a gene: 11. The CDR3 DNA reads as TGCAGTCCCTGGCCTGCGGGGGGGACCAATGAGCAGTTCTTC. Protein sequence: CSPWPAGGTNEQFF.

This rearrangement joins TRBV5-1 to TRBJ2-6; a weak D match, TRBD1 (6 bases). Trimming removed 7 bases from V and 4 bases from J, with 12 bases in between. Germline values: CDR1 SGHRS, CDR2 YFSETQ. The length of the CDR3 is 14 residues. The CDR3 reads CASVPGTGANVLTF. The CDR3 DNA reads TGCGCCAGCGTACCCGGGACAGGGGCCAACGTCCTGACTTTC. The entire variable domain, with the rest obtained from reference TRBV5-1 and TRBJ2-6, is as follows: KAGVTQTPRYLIKTRGQQVTLSCSPISGHRSVSWYQQTPGQGLQFLFEYFSETQRNKGNFPGRFSGRQFSNSRSEMNVSTLELGDSALYLCASVPGTGANVLTFGAGSRLTVL.

This clonotype was observed a few times. The chain has TRBV12-3 or TRBV12-4 and TRBJ2-3; D not resolved. CDR3 size: 13 residues. The V gene lost 3 bases and the J gene lost 7 bases, with 11 bases spanning the gap. In DNA form, the CDR3 reads TGTGCCAGCAGTTTTGAACCTTCCAATACGCAGTATTTT. Translating it yields CASSFEPSNTQYF.

This clonotype was observed a few times. The chain has TRBV12-3 or TRBV12-4 and TRBJ1-5; 9 bases align to TRBD1. V trimming: 1 base; J trimming: 7 bases; junction bases outside the gene matches: 5. CDR3 length: 15 residues. CDR3 nucleotide sequence: TGTGCCAGCAGTTTAGTGGACAGGGGAGGCCAGCCCCAGCATTTT. It specifies CASSLVDRGGQPQHF.

The chain couples TRBV6-5 to TRBJ2-1; TRBD2 aligns across 16 bases. The V gene end was trimmed by 4 bases and the J gene end by 4 bases; junction bases not matched to a gene: 4. The V gene's germline CDR1 is MNHEY and CDR2 SVGAGI. The CDR3 totals 17 residues. CDR3 region: CASSSEGLAGGYNEQFF. The CDR3 DNA follows: TGTGCCAGCAGTTCCGAGGGACTAGCGGGGGGGTACAATGAGCAGTTCTTC.

V gene TRBV29-1 combines with J gene TRBJ1-5; tentatively, D is TRBD1 (6 bases). Germline V gives CDR1 SQVTM, CDR2 ANQGSEA. V shed 6 bases and J shed 4 bases, with 16 bases lying between them. The length of the CDR3 is 14 residues. The CDR3 protein is CSVAGTGKNQPQHF. The CDR3 bases are TGCAGCGTAGCCGGAACAGGGAAGAATCAGCCCCAGCATTTT.

This clonotype has a handful of counts. This rearrangement joins TRBV18 to TRBJ1-1, with TRBD1 identical over 8 bases. V gave up 4 bases and J gave up 2 bases; unmatched junction bases: 6. Per germline, CDR1 KGHSH and CDR2 LQKENI. This CDR3 is 15 amino acids long. Here the CDR3 reads CASSRSGQGNTEAFF. Written as DNA, the CDR3 is TGTGCCAGCTCACGCTCCGGACAGGGTAACACTGAAGCTTTCTTT.

This clonotype was seen repeatedly, ten times or more. The CDR3 DNA is TGTGCCAGCAGCCCCCTCCATAGCGGCAGCCAGTTCTTC. Translating gives CASSPLHSGSQFF. This chain connects TRBV7-2 to TRBJ2-1; maybe TRBD2 (6 bases). Germline V gene data show CDR1 as SGHTA and CDR2 as FQGNSA. The CDR3 covers 13 residues. Trimming removed 5 bases from V and 13 bases from J, with 18 bases in between.

The chain employs TRBV4-3 and TRBJ2-5, with D possibly TRBD2 on 5 matching bases. Germline CDR1 LGHNA, CDR2 YSLEER. V was clipped by 0 bases and J by 1 base, with 12 bases between them. CDR3 length equals 16 residues. CDR3 sequence reads: CASSQDFRGTQETQYF. The DNA for the CDR3 is TGCGCCAGCAGCCAAGATTTCCGGGGTACCCAAGAGACCCAGTACTTC.

V and J are TRBV12-3 or TRBV12-4 and TRBJ2-2; D not certain. CDR3 size: 15 residues. V lost 5 bases and J lost 2, with 12 bases in between. CDR3 in DNA: TGTGCCAGCAGTCGCGGCCGGTACAACACCGGGGAGCTGTTTTTT. Protein: CASSRGRYNTGELFF.

This clonotype came up many times. This chain joins TRBV12-3 or TRBV12-4 and TRBJ2-2, with D perhaps TRBD1 or TRBD2 (6 bases each). The length of the CDR3 is 15 residues. V gave up 7 bases and J gave up 6 bases, with 18 bases separating them. CDR3 in amino acids: CASMRGEGLAGELFF. CDR3 in DNA: TGTGCCAGCATGAGGGGGGAAGGCTTGGCCGGGGAGCTGTTTTTT.

In its sample, this clonotype was seen a few times. The chain combines TRBV7-9 with TRBJ1-1; 9 bases align to TRBD1. The CDR3 runs to 13 residues. The junction had 6 bases not matched to a gene; V was cut back by 5 bases and J by 8 bases. Germline CDR1 SEHNR, CDR2 FQNEAQ (reference sequence). The CDR3 DNA reads TGTGCCAGCAGCCGACAGGGGGGTTTAGAAGCTTTCTTT. Its protein is CASSRQGGLEAFF.

In its sample, this clonotype was seen a few times. The CDR3 DNA sequence: TGTGCCAGCAGCCACCAACAGGGGCGGGGAGAGACCCAGTACTTC. This codes for CASSHQQGRGETQYF. The chain recombines TRBV28 with TRBJ2-5; D perhaps matches TRBD1 (7 bases). Germline CDR1 is MDHEN and CDR2 is SYDVKM. Trimming stripped 6 bases from V and 4 bases from J, with 18 bases between. The CDR3 sequence is 15 residues long. The full variable domain, rest sourced from reference TRBV28 and TRBJ2-5, is DVKVTQSSRYLVKRTGEKVFLECVQDMDHENMFWYRQDPGLGLRLIYFSYDVKMKEKGDIPEGYSVSREKKERFSLILESASTNQTSMYLCASSHQQGRGETQYFGPGTRLLVL.

This clonotype appeared once. The chain links TRBV23-1 to TRBJ2-7, with 7 nucleotides matching TRBD1. TRBV23-1 is an ORF, with its function uncertain. CDR3 length: 16 amino acids. The junction had 10 bases not matched to a gene; V was cut back by 0 bases and J by 5 bases. The CDR3 protein is CASSQSIGGYAHEQYF. CDR3 sequence (DNA): TGCGCCAGCAGTCAATCCATAGGGGGCTACGCCCACGAGCAGTACTTC.

This clonotype came up a few times. The V gene is TRBV12-5, the J gene TRBJ2-6; 7 bases are shared with TRBD2. The V segment lost 2 bases and the J segment 4 bases; nucleotides outside the gene matches: 17. The CDR3 has 20 amino acids. Germline values: CDR1 LGHNT, CDR2 FRNRAP. The CDR3 DNA reads as TGTGCTAGTGGTTTGTCCCTTGGGGGGGTTCCTTCCTCCGGGGCCAACGTCCTGACTTTC. Protein sequence: CASGLSLGGVPSSGANVLTF.

This clonotype was seen at least ten times. V and J are TRBV20-1 and TRBJ2-5; D gene uncertain. The germline CDR1 and CDR2 sequences are DFQATT and SNEGSKA (reference sequence). The ends were cut back, 7 bases at V and 2 bases at J, with 11 bases in the middle. CDR3 length: 12 residues. The CDR3 bases are TGCAGTGGGCCGGACGGGCAAGAGACCCAGTACTTC. Translation: CSGPDGQETQYF.

The CDR3 DNA reads as TGTGCCAGCAGCGCATTTTCCCACGAGCAGTACGTC. Its translation: CASSAFSHEQYV. The rearrangement joins TRBV2 to TRBJ2-7; no clear D. Germline V gene data show CDR1 as SNHLY and CDR2 as FYNNEI. Trimming removed 6 bases at V and 5 bases at J, with 11 bases between. This CDR3 is built from 12 residues.

This clonotype was seen once. The rearrangement links TRBV27 to TRBJ1-2, with D unresolved. Trimming removed 8 bases at V and 8 bases at J, with 15 bases between. The CDR3 runs to 12 residues. The V gene's germline CDR1 is MNHEY and CDR2 SMNVEV (reference sequence). CDR3 sequence (DNA): TGTGCCAGCCGCACTATTGGCGGCGGCTACACCTTC. As protein: CASRTIGGGYTF.

This clonotype has only a few counts. The chain couples TRBV5-4 to TRBJ1-4; a possible D gene is TRBD1 (6 bases). The germline CDR1 and CDR2 sequences are SGHNT and YYREEE (reference sequence). V dropped 3 bases and J dropped 5 bases, with 11 bases sitting between them. The CDR3 sequence is 14 residues long. CDR3 in amino acids: CASSSQGMNEKLFF. The CDR3 nucleotides read TGTGCCAGCAGCTCACAGGGTATGAATGAAAAACTGTTTTTT.

The chain has TRBV20-1 and TRBJ2-1; perhaps TRBD1 as D (5 bases). The CDR3 spans 16 residues. V was cut by 6 bases and J by 1 base, with 19 bases left in between. Germline lookup yields CDR1 DFQATT and CDR2 SNEGSKA (reference sequence). In DNA form, the CDR3 reads TGCAGTGCCTTCTCCAGGGAAGGTTCTTCCTACAATGAGCAGTTCTTC. Its translation is CSAFSREGSSYNEQFF.

This sequence joins TRBV2 and TRBJ1-4; TRBD1 might be the D (6 bases). The ends were cut back, 7 bases at V and 0 bases at J, with 6 bases in the middle. Germline V gene data show CDR1 as SNHLY and CDR2 as FYNNEI. The CDR3 sequence is 13 residues long. DNA for the CDR3: TGTGCCAGCAAGGGGGCAACTAATGAAAAACTGTTTTTT. Translation: CASKGATNEKLFF.

The chain carries TRBV9 and TRBJ2-5, with unresolved D. With 0 bases removed from V and 0 bases from J, the gap between germline ends came to 3 bases. The CDR3 contains 13 residues. Germline-derived CDR1 and CDR2 are SGDLS and YYNGEE. The chain's CDR3 is CASSVGHQETQYF. Written as DNA, the CDR3 is TGTGCCAGCAGCGTAGGGCACCAAGAGACCCAGTACTTC. Supplemented by reference TRBV9 and TRBJ2-5, the full variable domain reads DSGVTQTPKHLITATGQRVTLRCSPRSGDLSVYWYQQSLDQGLQFLIQYYNGEERAKGNILERFSAQQFPDLHSELNLSSLELGDSALYFCASSVGHQETQYFGPGTRLLVL.

As regards this clonotype: At one end, the junction sequence differs from germline, possibly due to a read error. The chain employs TRBV4-2 and TRBJ2-2, with TRBD1 as a possible D gene (7 bases). From germline, CDR1 is LGHNA and CDR2 YNFKEQ. The CDR3 sequence is 18 residues long. CDR3 protein: CAISPLGGGKGATGELFF. The CDR3, as DNA: TGTGCCATCAGCCCTCTAGGTGGGGGGAAGGGGGCCACCGGGGAGCTGTTTTTT.